Below, one TCR beta chain is given with its context. Its cognate antigen has yet to be identified. One base away there is no much larger clone; base qualities are not given. This sample is part of a study of technical replicates of blood from a few donors (dated by TCRdb to the late 2010s). The library was obtained by the immunoSEQ multiplex PCR assay. This is the immuneACCESS table as TCRdb keeps it, with only in-frame sequences that have V and J called. A part of the clones is gone; compared with another copy, unresolved V genes explain less than half, and the rest is unexplained. Across this sample there are 12,000 or so clones, with 85% to 95% seen only once. The ten biggest clones cover roughly 6.3% of the sample. Looking up the germline V gene yields CDR1 SGHAT and CDR2 FQNNGV. The V end gives up 3 bases and the J end 0 bases, leaving 6 bases in the junction not matched to a gene. There are 16 amino acids in the CDR3, from cysteine to phenylalanine inclusive. Only the CDR3 DNA stays, 48 bases, in frame from base 1.

The TCR sequence derives from a human donor in good health. The sequencing input was PBMCs. Recombination connected TRBV11-2 to TRBJ1-1, and 8 junction bases match TRBD1. This receptor carries the CDR3 CASSFPSTGVNTEAFF. The DNA sequence reads TGTGCCAGCAGCTTCCCCTCGACAGGGGTGAACACTGAAGCTTTCTTT.